A single sample gave rise to the 31 T cell receptor beta chains below, sequenced in a study of T-cell memory formation after mild COVID-19. MiXCR was run by TCRdb on the 5' RACE reads, yielding one entry per CDR3 protein. Of around 34,000 distinct CDR3 sequences listed, roughly 7.5% were seen once; the top ten hold around 30%. The sequenced sample was PBMCs or a T cell subset sorted from them (not recorded which). These TCRs come from a man between 18 and 29 years old who had mild COVID-19 (a few samples of this study predate the infection). Cell type and time point are not known.

This clonotype was found many times. This chain uses TRBV27 with TRBJ2-5, with D perhaps being TRBD1 or TRBD2 (5 bases each). The ends were cut back, 5 bases at V and 0 bases at J, with 10 bases in the middle. The CDR3 loop spans 14 amino acids. Germline V gives CDR1 MNHEY, CDR2 SMNVEV (reference sequence). The CDR3 sequence is CASSQWGYQETQYF. DNA for the CDR3: TGTGCCAGCAGTCAATGGGGGTACCAAGAGACCCAGTACTTC.

This clonotype appeared a few times. The chain couples TRBV5-1 to TRBJ1-1; D gene unclear. V was shortened by 4 bases and J by 2 bases, with 3 bases between the two germline ends. The length of the CDR3 is 11 residues. Germline CDR1 SGHRS, CDR2 YFSETQ. The CDR3 loop is CASSGNTEAFF. DNA of the CDR3: TGCGCCAGCAGCGGAAACACTGAAGCTTTCTTT.

There are many counts of this clonotype. This chain connects TRBV7-8 to TRBJ2-5; possible D gene TRBD2, 6 bases. The germline V gene has CDR1 SGHVS and CDR2 FQNEAQ. The V end was cut by 5 bases, the J end by 3 bases, with 16 bases between. The CDR3 is 15 residues long. CDR3 DNA: TGTGCCAGCAGCCGGAGGGCAGGGCGGAAAGAGACCCAGTACTTC. It is translated as CASSRRAGRKETQYF.

This clonotype was observed at least ten times. V usage is TRBV7-9 and J usage is TRBJ1-1; no clear D. Looked up from germline, CDR1 is SEHNR and CDR2 is FQNEAQ (reference sequence). The V gene lost 4 bases and the J gene lost 0 bases, with 6 bases spanning the gap. The length of the CDR3 is 13 residues. The CDR3 loop reads CASSWGMNTEAFF. The CDR3, as DNA: TGTGCCAGCAGCTGGGGAATGAACACTGAAGCTTTCTTT.

This clonotype showed up many times. The chain is built from TRBV5-1 and TRBJ2-1; D remains unclear. The ends were cut back, 5 bases at V and 9 bases at J, with 12 bases in the middle. The germline V gene has CDR1 SGHRS and CDR2 YFSETQ. The CDR3 totals 12 residues. The CDR3 region is CASRSTVAEQFF. Here the CDR3 DNA reads TGCGCCAGCAGGTCAACTGTGGCTGAGCAGTTCTTC. The variable domain in full, completed from reference TRBV5-1 and TRBJ2-1, reads KAGVTQTPRYLIKTRGQQVTLSCSPISGHRSVSWYQQTPGQGLQFLFEYFSETQRNKGNFPGRFSGRQFSNSRSEMNVSTLELGDSALYLCASRSTVAEQFFGPGTRLTVL.

This clonotype is classed as medium-sized. This chain joins TRBV18 and TRBJ2-7; 7 bases line up with TRBD1. The CDR3 contains 16 residues. Per the germline V gene, CDR1 is KGHSH and CDR2 is LQKENI. Trimming at V came to 0 bases and at J to 3 bases, leaving 8 bases not matched to a gene. The CDR3 reads CASSPPGTGVLYEQYF. CDR3 nucleotides: TGTGCCAGCTCACCACCGGGTACAGGGGTCCTCTACGAGCAGTACTTC. The whole variable domain, remainder taken from reference TRBV18 and TRBJ2-7, is NAGVMQNPRHLVRRRGQEARLRCSPMKGHSHVYWYRQLPEEGLKFMVYLQKENIIDESGMPKERFSAEFPKEGPSILRIQQVVRGDSAAYFCASSPPGTGVLYEQYFGPGTRLTVT.

There are many counts of this clonotype. The J gene is TRBJ1-1, the V gene TRBV7-3; 8 bases map to TRBD1. The CDR3 covers 17 residues. V was pared by 4 bases and J by 4 bases, with 14 bases of the junction left unmatched. Germline-derived CDR1 and CDR2 are SGHTA and FQGTGA. CDR3 protein: CASSSAPYRGRGTEAFF. CDR3 coding DNA: TGTGCCAGCAGCTCTGCACCTTACAGGGGGAGAGGCACTGAAGCTTTCTTT.

This clonotype was recorded many times. This chain connects TRBV7-2 to TRBJ1-1; 7 nucleotides agree with TRBD1. The CDR3 is 13 residues long. In germline, CDR1 is SGHTA, CDR2 FQGNSA. J lost 3 bases, V lost 5 bases, and 3 bases had no gene match. CDR3 sequence (DNA): TGTGCCAGCAGCCCCAGGGGGGACACTGAAGCTTTCTTT. Translated, it gives CASSPRGDTEAFF.

Many counts were recorded for this clonotype. The chain carries TRBV5-1 and TRBJ1-1, with D possibly matching TRBD1 (5 bases). This CDR3 region has 15 residues. V lost 5 bases and J lost 0, with 14 bases in between. CDR1 and CDR2 (germline): SGHRS, YFSETQ. The CDR3 bases are TGCGCCAGCAGTCCTTGGGGGGGAGTGAACACTGAAGCTTTCTTT. This codes for CASSPWGGVNTEAFF.

This clonotype was found many times. This chain links TRBV18 with TRBJ2-7; D is perhaps TRBD1 or TRBD2 (5 bases each). The CDR3 is 13 amino acids. CDR1 is KGHSH and CDR2 is LQKENI in the germline V gene. Trimming took off 6 bases at V and 4 bases at J, with 13 bases between the two ends. CDR3 DNA: TGTGCCAGCTCTACCGGGGCCGGATACGAGCAGTACTTC. Translated, it gives CASSTGAGYEQYF.

V usage is TRBV10-1 and J usage is TRBJ2-7, with 10 bases matching TRBD1. With V trimmed by 2 bases and J by 6 bases, 13 bases remained unmatched. The germline V gene has CDR1 WNHNN and CDR2 SYGVQD (reference sequence). The CDR3 covers 17 residues. The CDR3 nucleotides are TGCGCCAGCAGTGAGAGGACCGGGACAGGGGATCTGGGCGAGCAGTACGTC. The encoded protein is CASSERTGTGDLGEQYV.

In this sample, this clonotype turned up many times. The J gene is TRBJ2-5, the V gene TRBV7-2; D might be TRBD1 or TRBD2, each matching 5 bases. Germline V gene lookup returns CDR1 SGHTA and CDR2 FQGNSA. The CDR3 totals 13 residues. V was trimmed by 3 bases and J by 6 bases, leaving 11 bases between them. The CDR3 loop reads CASSLRGEKTQYF. CDR3 DNA: TGTGCCAGCAGCTTGAGGGGCGAAAAGACCCAGTACTTC. The full variable domain, in which reference TRBV7-2 and TRBJ2-5 provide the parts outside the CDR3, is GAGVSQSPSNKVTEKGKDVELRCDPISGHTALYWYRQSLGQGLEFLIYFQGNSAPDKSGLPSDRFSAERTGGSVSTLTIQRTQQEDSAVYLCASSLRGEKTQYFGPGTRLLVL.

This clonotype has a count of ten or more. This chain uses TRBV6-1 with TRBJ2-7, with 10 positions matching TRBD1. CDR3 length equals 18 residues. The junction had 15 bases not matched to a gene; V was cut back by 4 bases and J by 3 bases. Germline assignment: CDR1 MNHNS and CDR2 SASEGT. The CDR3 nucleotides are TGTGCCAGCAGTGGGGACTCTCGGGACAGGGGATTTAGCTACGAGCAGTACTTC. Protein sequence: CASSGDSRDRGFSYEQYF.

This clonotype was recorded a few times. The J gene is TRBJ2-5, the V gene TRBV20-1; D may be TRBD2 (6 bases). This CDR3 region has 13 residues. Deletions cut 5 bases from V and 1 base from J, with 11 bases between. Germline lookup yields CDR1 DFQATT and CDR2 SNEGSKA (reference sequence). As DNA, the CDR3 is TGCAGTGCTCCACGGGGGAGCCAAGAGACCCAGTACTTC. This gives the protein CSAPRGSQETQYF.

The chain uses TRBV9 and TRBJ1-6; tentative D call: TRBD1 (5 bases). The CDR3 is made up of 15 amino acids. V was cut by 3 bases and J by 0 bases, with 7 bases left in between. Germline V lookup: CDR1 SGDLS, CDR2 YYNGEE. In DNA, the CDR3 is TGTGCCAGCAGCGCAGGGAGCTCCTATAATTCACCCCTCCACTTT. Its translation: CASSAGSSYNSPLHF.

Ten or more counts support this clonotype. The rearrangement links TRBV4-3 to TRBJ2-5; the match to TRBD2 covers 13 bases. V trimming: 1 base; J trimming: 3 bases; junction bases outside the gene matches: 8. Germline loops: CDR1 LGHNA, CDR2 YSLEER. The CDR3 loop spans 18 amino acids. The chain's CDR3 is CASSQGSGGTSGEETQYF. The CDR3 region has the DNA TGCGCCAGCAGCCAAGGGTCGGGGGGGACTAGCGGGGAAGAGACCCAGTACTTC.

Here the CDR3 reads CSGSQGWGMNTEAFF. The CDR3 coding sequence is TGCAGCGGGTCCCAGGGCTGGGGTATGAACACTGAAGCTTTCTTT. The J gene is TRBJ1-1, the V gene TRBV29-1; tentatively, D is TRBD1 (5 bases). There are 15 residues in the CDR3. Germline values: CDR1 SQVTM, CDR2 ANQGSEA. Trimming removed 7 bases at V and 0 bases at J, with 18 bases between.

This clonotype has only a few counts. This sequence joins TRBV18 and TRBJ2-1; 14 bases fit TRBD2. Germline V gene data show CDR1 as KGHSH and CDR2 as LQKENI. The CDR3 is made up of 18 amino acids. Trimming cost V 5 bases and J 7 bases; bases outside gene matches: 13. CDR3 bases: TGTGCCAGCTCAGTCACCGGGACTAGCGGGGGCCCTGGTAATGAGCAGTTCTTC. Its translation is CASSVTGTSGGPGNEQFF.

This clonotype has ten or more counts. The chain has TRBV29-1 and TRBJ1-2, with no clear D. Germline V gives CDR1 SQVTM, CDR2 ANQGSEA. Trimming stripped 6 bases from V and 3 bases from J, with 11 bases between. The CDR3 is 12 residues long. The DNA for the CDR3 is TGCAGCGTCTCCGATACAGACTATGGCTACACCTTC. This gives the protein CSVSDTDYGYTF.

This clonotype was counted many times. The chain joins TRBV7-2 to TRBJ2-1; D might be TRBD1 or TRBD2, each matching 5 bases. This CDR3 has 17 residues. V dropped 4 bases and J dropped 2 bases, with 18 bases sitting between them. Germline V lookup: CDR1 SGHTA, CDR2 FQGNSA. Written as DNA, the CDR3 is TGTGCCAGCAGCTCCCTGGGGGTCGGGGTAGCCTACAATGAGCAGTTCTTC. This encodes CASSSLGVGVAYNEQFF.

This clonotype was detected many times. This chain links TRBV27 with TRBJ1-1, with D possibly TRBD1 on 5 matching bases. This CDR3 comprises 13 residues. V shed 4 bases and J shed 11 bases, with 17 bases lying between them. Per germline, CDR1 MNHEY and CDR2 SMNVEV (reference sequence). CDR3 sequence: CASSWDPGRKAFF. CDR3 bases: TGTGCCAGCAGTTGGGACCCCGGCAGAAAGGCTTTCTTT.

This clonotype was seen more than once but under ten times. Mismatch with germline at one junction end may stem from a read error. V is TRBV4-1 and J is TRBJ2-1; D tentatively reads TRBD1 or TRBD2 (5 bases each). From germline, CDR1 is MGHRA and CDR2 YSYEKL. The CDR3 consists of 13 residues. The CDR3 nucleotides are TGCGCCAGCAGCCAAGATCGCGAGGGGCCCGGACTCTTC. This encodes CASSQDREGPGLF.

The table lists this clonotype with many counts. This rearrangement joins TRBV12-3 or TRBV12-4 to TRBJ2-1, with 9 bases fitting TRBD2. The CDR3 contains 15 residues. Trimming removed 5 bases from V and 3 bases from J; junction bases left unmatched: 5. CDR3 sequence (DNA): TGTGCCAGCAGTGATAGCGGGGGTTACTACAATGAGCAGTTCTTC. Translating gives CASSDSGGYYNEQFF.

The sample holds many counts of this clonotype. This chain uses TRBV6-5 with TRBJ2-3; no firm D call. V was shortened by 0 bases and J by 4 bases, with 11 bases between the two germline ends. Germline CDR1 reads MNHEY; CDR2 reads SVGAGI. The CDR3 consists of 15 residues. CDR3 sequence: CASSYSQLAADTQYF. DNA of the CDR3: TGTGCCAGCAGTTACTCGCAGTTGGCGGCAGATACGCAGTATTTT.

This clonotype came up many times. The rearrangement uses TRBV27 and TRBJ2-1; no clear D gene. V lost 4 bases, J lost 0 bases, and 7 bases lay in between. This CDR3 region has 14 residues. Germline V gene sequence: CDR1 MNHEY, CDR2 SMNVEV (reference sequence). CDR3 amino acids: CASSSISSYNEQFF. The CDR3 DNA is TGTGCCAGCAGTTCGATAAGCTCCTACAATGAGCAGTTCTTC.

This clonotype was detected ten times or more. The chain has TRBV9 and TRBJ2-1; D tentatively reads TRBD1 or TRBD2 (6 bases each). Germline CDR1 reads SGDLS; CDR2 reads YYNGEE. The CDR3 has 16 residues. V shed 4 bases and J shed 9 bases, with 23 bases lying between them. The CDR3 sequence: CASSPRKGSEGGEQFF. DNA for the CDR3: TGTGCCAGCAGCCCCCGGAAAGGTTCGGAGGGGGGTGAGCAGTTCTTC. The entire variable domain, with the rest obtained from reference TRBV9 and TRBJ2-1, is as follows: DSGVTQTPKHLITATGQRVTLRCSPRSGDLSVYWYQQSLDQGLQFLIQYYNGEERAKGNILERFSAQQFPDLHSELNLSSLELGDSALYFCASSPRKGSEGGEQFFGPGTRLTVL.

The chain recombines TRBV14 with TRBJ2-7; D gene ambiguous. CDR3 length equals 13 residues. Germline CDR1 reads SGHDN; CDR2 reads FVKESK. The germline V and J ends were trimmed by 2 bases and 5 bases, with 10 bases remaining between them. CDR3 amino acids: CASSQFKWNEQYF. DNA of the CDR3: TGTGCCAGCAGCCAATTCAAGTGGAACGAGCAGTACTTC. The complete variable domain, with remaining parts taken from reference TRBV14 and TRBJ2-7, reads EAGVTQFPSHSVIEKGQTVTLRCDPISGHDNLYWYRRVMGKEIKFLLHFVKESKQDESGMPNNRFLAERTGGTYSTLKVQPAELEDSGVYFCASSQFKWNEQYFGPGTRLTVT.

This clonotype has at least ten counts. This chain uses TRBV5-1 with TRBJ1-5; 9 bases are shared with TRBD1. This CDR3 contains 15 residues. Unmatched junction bases numbered 5, after V lost 4 bases and J lost 3 bases. Per germline, CDR1 SGHRS and CDR2 YFSETQ. The DNA for the CDR3 is TGCGCCAGCAGCCCCGGGACAGGGTCCAATCAGCCCCAGCATTTT. Amino acid sequence: CASSPGTGSNQPQHF.

This clonotype came up many times. The CDR3 DNA reads TGCGCCAGCAGCTTAGCGGCCACAGATACGCAGTATTTT. Translation: CASSLAATDTQYF. The chain combines TRBV5-1 with TRBJ2-3, with D possibly TRBD2 on 5 matching bases. Trimming stripped 2 bases from V and 2 bases from J, with 6 bases between. This CDR3 has 13 amino acids. Germline V lookup: CDR1 SGHRS, CDR2 YFSETQ.

The CDR3 spells CASSSTQGQPQHF. CDR3 nucleotide sequence: TGTGCCAGCAGTTCAACTCAGGGTCAGCCCCAGCATTTT. V usage is TRBV6-5 and J usage is TRBJ1-5; TRBD1 might be the D (5 bases). The V gene's germline CDR1 is MNHEY and CDR2 SVGAGI. The V end lost 4 bases, the J end lost 6 bases, and 10 bases lay between the germline ends. This CDR3 region has 13 residues.

Many counts were recorded for this clonotype. J is TRBJ2-5 and V is TRBV7-9; 9 bases fit TRBD1. Germline V gene data show CDR1 as SEHNR and CDR2 as FQNEAQ (reference sequence). The CDR3 has 16 amino acids. J lost 0 bases, V lost 6 bases, and 8 bases had no gene match. CDR3 amino acids: CASRFAGTGYQETQYF. CDR3 bases: TGTGCCAGCAGGTTCGCCGGGACAGGGTACCAAGAGACCCAGTACTTC.